What follows are 15 T cell receptor beta chains derived from one specimen sequenced in a study of OX40 agonist ivuxolimab in advanced cancers. Measured with immunoSEQ multiplex PCR; TCRdb has only the in-frame clones, and not every one. This repertoire shows some 64,000 clones, about 80% found once; its top ten account for approximately 0.75%. The sample here was CD4+ or CD8+ T cells sorted from blood, taken in a trial of the OX40 agonist ivuxolimab. These receptors originate from an adult with an advanced solid tumor such as melanoma, head and neck, liver or kidney cancer.

The genes are TRBV4-1 and TRBJ1-2; D is ambiguous. This CDR3 spans 16 amino acids. Trimming removed 0 bases from V and 4 bases from J, with 15 bases in between. Germline CDR1 is MGHRA and CDR2 is YSYEKL. The CDR3 sequence is CASSQERVQTSYGYTF. The CDR3 bases are TGCGCCAGCAGCCAAGAAAGGGTCCAGACAAGCTATGGCTACACCTTC.

The chain couples TRBV5-5 to TRBJ1-1; D is uncertain. In germline, CDR1 is SGHKS, CDR2 YYEKEE (reference sequence). This CDR3 has 14 residues. The V gene lost 1 base and the J gene lost 8 bases, with 15 bases spanning the gap. The CDR3 DNA sequence: TGTGCCAGCAGCTTGCGGGATAGAAAACCAGAAGCTTTCTTT. This translates into CASSLRDRKPEAFF. Complete variable domain (other parts from reference TRBV5-5 and TRBJ1-1): DAGVTQSPTHLIKTRGQQVTLRCSPISGHKSVSWYQQVLGQGPQFIFQYYEKEERGRGNFPDRFSARQFPNYSSELNVNALLLGDSALYLCASSLRDRKPEAFFGQGTRLTVV.

Only one count was recorded for this clone. V is TRBV30 and J is TRBJ2-5; 11 positions match TRBD2. The germline V gene has CDR1 GTSNPN and CDR2 SVGIG (reference sequence). The CDR3 is made up of 19 amino acids. Trimming at V came to 2 bases and at J to 0 bases, leaving 14 bases not matched to a gene. The DNA for the CDR3 is TGTGCCTGGAGTCCGACACTAGCGGGAGTGTGGGGGTACCAAGAGACCCAGTACTTC. This codes for CAWSPTLAGVWGYQETQYF.

The chain uses TRBV9 and TRBJ1-3; TRBD1 agrees at 8 bases. The trim removed 1 base at V and 4 bases at J, leaving 4 bases unmatched. The V gene's germline CDR1 is SGDLS and CDR2 YYNGEE. The CDR3 has 15 amino acids. The CDR3 DNA reads TGTGCCAGCAGCGTACGGACAGGGTACGGAAACACCATATATTTT. Protein product: CASSVRTGYGNTIYF.

The CDR3 bases are TGTGCCAGCAGCTTCAGGGATCAGCCCCAGCATTTT. This sequence encodes CASSFRDQPQHF. The chain employs TRBV6-6 and TRBJ1-5; D possibly corresponds to TRBD1 (5 bases). The CDR3 is 12 residues long. Trimming removed 6 bases at V and 5 bases at J, with 8 bases between. The germline CDR1 and CDR2 sequences are MNHNY and SVGAGI (reference sequence).

The chain joins TRBV2 to TRBJ2-5, with 9 positions matching TRBD2. Germline CDR1 reads SNHLY; CDR2 reads FYNNEI. CDR3 length equals 13 residues. Unmatched junction bases numbered 6, after V lost 8 bases and J lost 5 bases. CDR3 residues: CASSGGGAETQYF. In DNA, the CDR3 is TGTGCCAGCTCGGGCGGGGGGGCGGAGACCCAGTACTTC.

The chain couples TRBV2 to TRBJ2-2, with 8 bases lining up with TRBD2. The CDR3 contains 16 residues. The V segment lost 4 bases and the J segment 5 bases; nucleotides outside the gene matches: 9. Germline V gene lookup returns CDR1 SNHLY and CDR2 FYNNEI. CDR3 nucleotide sequence: TGTGCCAGCAGTGCAAAGCGGGGGACGGTTACCGGGGAGCTGTTTTTT. Its protein product is CASSAKRGTVTGELFF.

This clone was seen a handful of times. The chain recombines TRBV5-1 with TRBJ1-6; D is unresolved. Germline CDR1 reads SGHRS; CDR2 reads YFSETQ. The V end lost 0 bases, the J end lost 6 bases, and 10 bases lay between the germline ends. This CDR3 contains 15 residues. The CDR3 coding sequence is TGCGCCAGCAGCTTGGGACGAGCTCGTAATTCACCCCTCCACTTT. It translates to CASSLGRARNSPLHF.

The chain carries TRBV7-8 and TRBJ2-1; the D gene is possibly TRBD2 (7 bases). V lost 5 bases and J lost 5, with 22 bases in between. Germline CDR1 reads SGHVS; CDR2 reads FQNEAQ. This CDR3 region has 17 residues. The CDR3 sequence is CASSPSWGRGLDNEQFF. The CDR3 DNA is TGTGCCAGCAGCCCGTCGTGGGGGCGGGGGCTCGACAATGAGCAGTTCTTC.

The chain carries TRBV18 and TRBJ1-1; 10 bases line up with TRBD1. Germline V gene sequence: CDR1 KGHSH, CDR2 LQKENI. Trimming took 3 bases from V and 8 from J; bases not matched to a gene: 9. CDR3 length equals 15 residues. CDR3 protein: CASSPGQGISREAFF. In DNA, the CDR3 is TGTGCCAGCTCACCGGGACAGGGGATCTCCCGGGAAGCTTTCTTT.

The chain is built from TRBV7-2 and TRBJ2-3; D remains ambiguous. CDR3 length: 14 amino acids. Trimming removed 5 bases from V and 2 bases from J, with 11 bases in between. In germline, CDR1 is SGHTA, CDR2 FQGNSA. CDR3 nucleotides: TGTGCCAGCAGCCCAGACTCAACCACAGATACGCAGTATTTT. Amino acid sequence: CASSPDSTTDTQYF.

The V and J genes are TRBV4-2 and TRBJ2-1; unclear D gene. The CDR3 sequence is 16 residues long. V was shortened by 4 bases and J by 0 bases, with 13 bases between the two germline ends. Germline CDR1 reads LGHNA; CDR2 reads YNFKEQ. Here the CDR3 DNA reads TGTGCCAGCAGCCTCGAACCTACGAGCTCCTACAATGAGCAGTTCTTC. Translated: CASSLEPTSSYNEQFF.

V and J are TRBV18 and TRBJ1-4; D unresolved. With 6 bases removed from V and 8 bases from J, the gap between germline ends came to 13 bases. The CDR3 spans 13 residues. CDR1 and CDR2 from the germline V gene are KGHSH and LQKENI. The CDR3 nucleotides are TGTGCCAGCTCGCTCAGACCAGAAGAAAAACTGTTTTTT. Residues: CASSLRPEEKLFF.

V gene TRBV6-5 combines with J gene TRBJ2-5, with 7 positions matching TRBD2. Unmatched junction bases numbered 5, after V lost 2 bases and J lost 5 bases. In germline, CDR1 is MNHEY, CDR2 SVGAGI. This CDR3 has 14 amino acids. CDR3 coding DNA: TGTGCCAGCAGTTACGGGGAGGGCCTGGAGACCCAGTACTTC. It specifies CASSYGEGLETQYF.

The chain links TRBV23-1 to TRBJ1-4; a possible D gene is TRBD1 (5 bases). TRBV23-1 counts as an open reading frame of uncertain function. The CDR3 has 15 residues. Trimming removed 5 bases from V and 5 bases from J, with 15 bases in between. The CDR3: CASSKQAPENEKLFF. CDR3 nucleotide sequence: TGCGCCAGCAGTAAACAGGCCCCGGAAAATGAAAAACTGTTTTTT.